One T cell receptor (beta chain) is described in this entry. The clone's antigen remains unknown. No clone much larger than this one lies a single base away; base qualities are absent. Healthy adult donors provided non-mobilized peripheral blood. Primary CD8+ T cells were enriched with magnetic beads using the Miltenyi CD8+ T cell Isolation Kit. Before RNA extraction, naive CD8 T cells from blood were sorted by FACS as CD3+TCRalphabeta+CD8+CD45RO-CCR7+ cells. For each sample, total RNA was purified from around 40,000 to 200,000 sorted cells using the RNeasy Micro kit, and RNA quality was checked on an Agilent RNA 6000 Nano chip. This sample is drawn from a study of T cells generated in artificial thymic organoids (dated by TCRdb to the late 2010s). Background for the entire study: The TCR alpha and beta CDR3 repertoires of CD8 single positive T cells derived from in vitro artificial thymic organoids were compared with those of thymic and peripheral blood naive CD8 T cells. The displayed repertoire sequencing data were described as being representative of three independent experiments.

Separate semi-nested PCR amplifications were run for the TCRalpha and TCRbeta libraries, using Advantage 2 and reverse primers located in the TRAC or TRBC constant regions. The amount of total RNA used for first-strand cDNA synthesis ranged from roughly 3 to 500 ng. TCR cDNA libraries were generated by 5'-RACE using the SMARTer PCR cDNA Synthesis kit, with a poly-dT primer for first-strand synthesis. The semi-nested reverse primers in the constant regions carried 5-nucleotide sample-specific barcodes, and the PCR products were cleaned up with the Zymo DNA Clean and Concentrator-5 kit. Pools of up to ten barcoded samples were ligated to Illumina adaptors and sequenced on an Illumina MiSeq as 2 x 150 bp paired-end reads. The authors processed their data as follows. After demultiplexing, reads were aligned with BLAT to a custom library containing all human TRAV, TRAJ, TRBV, TRBD and TRBJ combinations from IMGT. The best BLAT hits were picked using pslCDnaFilter (-maxAligns=1, -ignoreIntrons), and custom Perl scripts were used to calculate clonotype frequencies. In-frame beta chains were kept once TCRdb had trimmed the public reads at Q25 with fastp and called clones with MiXCR. All rows with the same CDR3 protein become a single entry with the most common DNA and genes. These V and J calls are TCRdb output, not the study's own analysis. The table for this sample lists approximately 13 distinct CDR3 sequences.

The germline V gene encodes CDR1 SQVTM and CDR2 ANQGSEA. Taken from cysteine to phenylalanine, the CDR3 has 13 residues. The read is trimmed to its CDR3 DNA, 39 bases read in frame from base 1. The germline ends are 13 bases apart after V is trimmed by 7 bases and J by 1 base. The study at large found these results: CD8 single positive T cells derived from organoids showed physiological TCR clonotype diversity comparable to the diversity seen in thymic and blood naive CD8 T cells.

The rearranged segments are TRBV29-1 and TRBJ1-1; 6 matching bases give a weak D call of TRBD1. The sequence came from a human donor who gave cord blood stem cells for thymic organoid culture, a cardiac surgery patient who gave postnatal thymus, or a blood donor (not recorded which). This table probably holds off-target reads from a library built for another chain. Sequencing input: naive CD8+ T cells from blood. The cell subset or site label, read with the paper, signifies: CD3+TCRalphabeta+CD8SP T cells; for blood, CD45RO-CCR7+ naive CD8+ T cells. The CDR3 protein sequence reads: CSAITGTNTEAFF. The nucleotides read TGCAGCGCAATAACAGGGACGAACACTGAAGCTTTCTTT. The full variable domain, completed from the reference TRBV29-1 and TRBJ1-1 proteins outside the CDR3, reads SAVISQKPSRDICQRGTSLTIQCQVDSQVTMMFWYRQQPGQSLTLIATANQGSEATYESGFVIDKFPISRPNLTFSTLTVSNMSPEDSSIYLCSAITGTNTEAFFGQGTRLTVV.